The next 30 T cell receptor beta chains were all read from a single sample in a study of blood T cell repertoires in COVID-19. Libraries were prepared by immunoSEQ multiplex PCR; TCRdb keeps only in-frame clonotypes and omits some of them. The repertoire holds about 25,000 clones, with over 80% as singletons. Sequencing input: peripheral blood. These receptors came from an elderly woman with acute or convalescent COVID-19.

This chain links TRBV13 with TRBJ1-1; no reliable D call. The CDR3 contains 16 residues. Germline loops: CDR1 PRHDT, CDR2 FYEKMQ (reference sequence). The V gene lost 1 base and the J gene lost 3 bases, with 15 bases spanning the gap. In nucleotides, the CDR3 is TGTGCCAGCAGCTTAGTGAGTCTGCGCGGGGACACTGAAGCTTTCTTT. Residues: CASSLVSLRGDTEAFF.

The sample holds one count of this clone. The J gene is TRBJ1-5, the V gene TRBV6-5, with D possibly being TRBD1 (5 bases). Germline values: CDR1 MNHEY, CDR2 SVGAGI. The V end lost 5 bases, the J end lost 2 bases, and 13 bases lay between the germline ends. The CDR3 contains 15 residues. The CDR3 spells CASSTRGKGNQPQHF. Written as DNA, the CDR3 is TGTGCCAGCAGTACTCGGGGGAAGGGCAATCAGCCCCAGCATTTT.

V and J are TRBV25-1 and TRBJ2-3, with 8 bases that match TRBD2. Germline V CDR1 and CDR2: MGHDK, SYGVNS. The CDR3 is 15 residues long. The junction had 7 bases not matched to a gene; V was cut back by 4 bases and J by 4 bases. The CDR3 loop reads CASSVSGSVADTQYF. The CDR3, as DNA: TGTGCCAGCAGTGTCAGCGGGAGCGTCGCAGATACGCAGTATTTT.

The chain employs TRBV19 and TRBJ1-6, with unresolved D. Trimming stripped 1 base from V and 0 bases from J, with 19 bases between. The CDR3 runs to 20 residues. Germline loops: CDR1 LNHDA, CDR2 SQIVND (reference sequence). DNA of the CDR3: TGTGCCAGTAGTATAGGTACGGCAGGTCGTCTTAGCTCCTATAATTCACCCCTCCACTTT. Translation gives CASSIGTAGRLSSYNSPLHF.

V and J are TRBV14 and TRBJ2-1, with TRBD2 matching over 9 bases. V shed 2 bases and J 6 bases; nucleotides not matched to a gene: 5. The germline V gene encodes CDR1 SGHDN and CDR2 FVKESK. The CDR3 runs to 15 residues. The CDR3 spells CASSQSLAGTNEQFF. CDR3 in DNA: TGTGCCAGCAGCCAAAGTCTAGCGGGAACCAATGAGCAGTTCTTC.

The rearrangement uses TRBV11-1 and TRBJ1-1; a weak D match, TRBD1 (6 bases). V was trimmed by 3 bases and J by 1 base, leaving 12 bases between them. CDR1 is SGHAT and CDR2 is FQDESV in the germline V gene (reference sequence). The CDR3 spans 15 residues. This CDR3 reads CASSFYRTENTEAFF. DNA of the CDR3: TGTGCCAGCAGCTTTTACAGGACAGAGAACACTGAAGCTTTCTTT.

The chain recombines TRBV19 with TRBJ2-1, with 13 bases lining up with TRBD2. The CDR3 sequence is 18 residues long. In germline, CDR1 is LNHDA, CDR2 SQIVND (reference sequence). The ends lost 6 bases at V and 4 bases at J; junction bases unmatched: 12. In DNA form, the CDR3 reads TGTGCCAGTAGGGCGCTGACTAGCGGGGGGAGAATATACAATGAGCAGTTCTTC. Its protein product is CASRALTSGGRIYNEQFF.

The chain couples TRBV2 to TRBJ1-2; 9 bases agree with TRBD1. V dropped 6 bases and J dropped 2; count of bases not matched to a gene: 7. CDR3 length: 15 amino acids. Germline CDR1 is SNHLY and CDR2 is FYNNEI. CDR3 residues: CASSPDRGTNYGYTF. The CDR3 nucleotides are TGTGCCAGCAGCCCCGACAGGGGGACAAACTATGGCTACACCTTC.

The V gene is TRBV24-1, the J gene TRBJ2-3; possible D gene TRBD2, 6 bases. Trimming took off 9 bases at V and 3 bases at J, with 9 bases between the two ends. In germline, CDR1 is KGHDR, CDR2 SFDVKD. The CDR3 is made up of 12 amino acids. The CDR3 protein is CATGTQTDTQYF. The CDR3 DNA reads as TGTGCCACCGGGACTCAGACAGATACGCAGTATTTT.

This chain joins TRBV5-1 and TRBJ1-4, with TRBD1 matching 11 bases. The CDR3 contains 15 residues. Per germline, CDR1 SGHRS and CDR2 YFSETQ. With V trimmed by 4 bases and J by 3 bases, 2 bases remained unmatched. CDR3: CASSRDRGANEKLFF. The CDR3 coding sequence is TGCGCCAGCAGCAGGGACAGGGGGGCTAATGAAAAACTGTTTTTT.

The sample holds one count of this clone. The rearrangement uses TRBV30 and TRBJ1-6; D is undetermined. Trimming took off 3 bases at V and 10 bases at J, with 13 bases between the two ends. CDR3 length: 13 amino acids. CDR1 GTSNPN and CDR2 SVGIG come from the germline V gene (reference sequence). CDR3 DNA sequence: TGTGCCTGGAGGAGTTGGTCACCCTCACCCCTCCACTTT. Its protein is CAWRSWSPSPLHF.

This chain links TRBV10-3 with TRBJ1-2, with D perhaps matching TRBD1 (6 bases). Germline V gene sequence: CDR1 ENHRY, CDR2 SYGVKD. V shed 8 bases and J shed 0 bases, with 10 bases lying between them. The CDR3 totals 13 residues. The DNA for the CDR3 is TGTGCCATCTCGGGGACACCTAACTATGGCTACACCTTC. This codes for CAISGTPNYGYTF.

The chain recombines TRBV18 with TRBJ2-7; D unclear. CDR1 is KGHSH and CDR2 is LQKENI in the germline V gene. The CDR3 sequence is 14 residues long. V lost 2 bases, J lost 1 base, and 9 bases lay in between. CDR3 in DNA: TGTGCCAGCTCACCAACTTCTATTTCCTACGAGCAGTACTTC. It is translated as CASSPTSISYEQYF.

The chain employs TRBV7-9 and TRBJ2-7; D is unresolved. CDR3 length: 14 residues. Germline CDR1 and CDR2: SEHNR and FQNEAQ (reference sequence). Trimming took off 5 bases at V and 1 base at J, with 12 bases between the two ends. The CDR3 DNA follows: TGTGCCAGCAGCAAAGGGCAGACATCCTACGAGCAGTACTTC. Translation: CASSKGQTSYEQYF.

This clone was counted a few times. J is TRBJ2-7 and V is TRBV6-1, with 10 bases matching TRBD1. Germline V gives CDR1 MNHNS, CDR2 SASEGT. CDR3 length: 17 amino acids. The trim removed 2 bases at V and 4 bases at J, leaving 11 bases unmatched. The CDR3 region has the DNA TGTGCCAGCAGTGAAAAGGGGTGGGGACAGGGGACTTACGAGCAGTACTTC. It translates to CASSEKGWGQGTYEQYF.

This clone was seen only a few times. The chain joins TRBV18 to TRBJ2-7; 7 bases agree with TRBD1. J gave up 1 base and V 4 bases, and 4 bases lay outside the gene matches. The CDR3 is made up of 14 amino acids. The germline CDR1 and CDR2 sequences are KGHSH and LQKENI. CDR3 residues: CASSLQQGSYEQYF. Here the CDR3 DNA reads TGTGCCAGCTCACTCCAACAGGGGTCCTACGAGCAGTACTTC.

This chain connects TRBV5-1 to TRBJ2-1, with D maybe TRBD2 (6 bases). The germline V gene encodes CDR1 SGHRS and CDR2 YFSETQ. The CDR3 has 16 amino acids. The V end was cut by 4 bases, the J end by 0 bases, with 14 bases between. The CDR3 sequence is CASSPFTEGSYNEQFF. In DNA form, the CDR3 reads TGCGCCAGCAGCCCGTTTACGGAGGGCTCCTACAATGAGCAGTTCTTC.

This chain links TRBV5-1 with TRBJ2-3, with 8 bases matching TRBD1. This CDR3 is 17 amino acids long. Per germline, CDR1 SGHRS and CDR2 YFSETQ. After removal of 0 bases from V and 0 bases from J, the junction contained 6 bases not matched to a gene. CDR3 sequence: CASSLGATGGSTDTQYF. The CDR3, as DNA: TGCGCCAGCAGCTTGGGGGCCACAGGGGGAAGCACAGATACGCAGTATTTT.

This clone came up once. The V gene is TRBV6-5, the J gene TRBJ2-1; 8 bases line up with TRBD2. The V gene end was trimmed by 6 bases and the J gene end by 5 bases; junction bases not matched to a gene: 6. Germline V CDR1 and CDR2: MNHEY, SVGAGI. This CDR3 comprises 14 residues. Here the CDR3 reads CASRSPGLDNEQFF. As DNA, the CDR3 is TGTGCCAGCAGATCCCCGGGACTAGACAATGAGCAGTTCTTC.

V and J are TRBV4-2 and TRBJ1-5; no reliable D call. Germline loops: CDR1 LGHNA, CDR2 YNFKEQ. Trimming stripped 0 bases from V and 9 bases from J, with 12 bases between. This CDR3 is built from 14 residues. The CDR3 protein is CASSQDRMEWPQHF. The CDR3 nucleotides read TGTGCCAGCAGCCAAGATCGTATGGAGTGGCCCCAGCATTTT.

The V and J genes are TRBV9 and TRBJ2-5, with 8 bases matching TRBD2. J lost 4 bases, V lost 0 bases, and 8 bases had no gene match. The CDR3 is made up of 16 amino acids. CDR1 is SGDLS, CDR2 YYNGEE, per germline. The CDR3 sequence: CASSVVGSGVGETQYF. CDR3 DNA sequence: TGTGCCAGCAGCGTAGTGGGTAGCGGGGTAGGAGAGACCCAGTACTTC.

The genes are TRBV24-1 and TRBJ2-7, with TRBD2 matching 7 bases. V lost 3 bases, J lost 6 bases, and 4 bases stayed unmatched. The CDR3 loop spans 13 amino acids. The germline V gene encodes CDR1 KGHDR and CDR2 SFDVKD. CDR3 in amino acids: CATSDPKRGEQYF. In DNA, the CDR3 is TGTGCCACCAGTGATCCCAAGCGGGGCGAGCAGTACTTC.

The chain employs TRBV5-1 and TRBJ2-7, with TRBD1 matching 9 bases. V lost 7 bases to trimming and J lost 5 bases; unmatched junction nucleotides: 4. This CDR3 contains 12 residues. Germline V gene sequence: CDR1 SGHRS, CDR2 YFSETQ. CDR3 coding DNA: TGCGCCAGCGGCACAGGGGGCCACGAGCAGTACTTC. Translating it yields CASGTGGHEQYF.

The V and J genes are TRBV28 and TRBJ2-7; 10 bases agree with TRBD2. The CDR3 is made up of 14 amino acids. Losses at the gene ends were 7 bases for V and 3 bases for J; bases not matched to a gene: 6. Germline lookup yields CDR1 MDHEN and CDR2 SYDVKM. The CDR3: CASTSAGGLYEQYF. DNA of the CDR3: TGTGCCAGCACCTCAGCGGGGGGGCTCTACGAGCAGTACTTC. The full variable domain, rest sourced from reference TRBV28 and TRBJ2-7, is DVKVTQSSRYLVKRTGEKVFLECVQDMDHENMFWYRQDPGLGLRLIYFSYDVKMKEKGDIPEGYSVSREKKERFSLILESASTNQTSMYLCASTSAGGLYEQYFGPGTRLTVT.

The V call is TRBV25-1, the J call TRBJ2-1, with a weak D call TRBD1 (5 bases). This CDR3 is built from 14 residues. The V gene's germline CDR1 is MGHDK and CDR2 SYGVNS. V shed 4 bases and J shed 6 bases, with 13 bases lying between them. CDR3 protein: CASSGEPQGNEQFF. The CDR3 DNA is TGTGCCAGCAGTGGGGAACCCCAGGGCAATGAGCAGTTCTTC. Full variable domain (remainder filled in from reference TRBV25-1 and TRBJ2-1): EADIYQTPRYLVIGTGKKITLECSQTMGHDKMYWYQQDPGMELHLIHYSYGVNSTEKGDLSSESTVSRIRTEHFPLTLESARPSHTSQYLCASSGEPQGNEQFFGPGTRLTVL.

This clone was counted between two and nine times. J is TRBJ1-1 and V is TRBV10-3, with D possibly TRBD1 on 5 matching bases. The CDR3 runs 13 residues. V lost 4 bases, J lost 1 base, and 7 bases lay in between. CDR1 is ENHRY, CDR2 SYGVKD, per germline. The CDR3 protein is CAISGTGNTEAFF. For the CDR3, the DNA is TGTGCCATCAGTGGCACAGGGAACACTGAAGCTTTCTTT.

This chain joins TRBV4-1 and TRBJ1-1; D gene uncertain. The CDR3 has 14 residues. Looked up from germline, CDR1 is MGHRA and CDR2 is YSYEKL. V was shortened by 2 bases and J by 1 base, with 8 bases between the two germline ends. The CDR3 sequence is CASSQPGRNTEAFF. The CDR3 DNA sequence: TGCGCCAGCAGCCAACCTGGCAGGAACACTGAAGCTTTCTTT.

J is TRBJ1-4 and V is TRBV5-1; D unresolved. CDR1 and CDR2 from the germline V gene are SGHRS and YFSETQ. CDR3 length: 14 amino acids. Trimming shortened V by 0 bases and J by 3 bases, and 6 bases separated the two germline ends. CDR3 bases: TGCGCCAGCAGCTTGGAAGGAGCTAATGAAAAACTGTTTTTT. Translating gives CASSLEGANEKLFF.

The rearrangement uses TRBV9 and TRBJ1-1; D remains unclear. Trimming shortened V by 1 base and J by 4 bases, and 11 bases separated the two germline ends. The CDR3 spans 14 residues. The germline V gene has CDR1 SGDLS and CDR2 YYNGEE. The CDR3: CASSVSPSGTEAFF. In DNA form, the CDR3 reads TGTGCCAGCAGCGTAAGCCCCTCCGGCACTGAAGCTTTCTTT.

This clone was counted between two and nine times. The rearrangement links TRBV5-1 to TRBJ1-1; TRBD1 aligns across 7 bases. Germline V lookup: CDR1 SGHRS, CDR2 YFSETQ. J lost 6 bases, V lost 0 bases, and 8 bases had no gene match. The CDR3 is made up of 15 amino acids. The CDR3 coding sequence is TGCGCCAGCAGCTTGGAACAGGGGAGTCGGGCTGAAGCTTTCTTT. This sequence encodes CASSLEQGSRAEAFF.